This is a list of T cell receptor beta chains from one sample in a study of T-cell reconstitution after alpha-beta-depleted transplantation in children. TCRdb re-called the PCR reads with MiXCR, one entry per CDR3 protein. The repertoire holds almost 20,000 distinct CDR3 sequences, with 10% to 15% as singletons. The sample was PBMCs, mostly from graft donor cells, taken 60 days after TCRalphabeta/CD19-depleted stem cell transplant. The receptor source for this set is a female patient between 2 and 10 years old who had a stem cell transplant for congenital amegakaryocytic thrombocytopenia, so the T cells may come from the graft donor. Both conserved end residues are part of each CDR3. D genes are given only for firm matches. For some rows the clone size is stated as once, few or many, or as a class when expanded; others skip it.

many,TRBJ1-1,TRBV5-1,-,TGCGCCAGCAGCTTGCACACAGGGTCTACGTCTGAAGCTTTCTTT,CASSLHTGSTSEAFF
many,TRBJ2-5,TRBV5-1,-,TGCGCCAGCAGTTCCCACGACACCCTCCAAGAGACCCAGTACTTC,CASSSHDTLQETQYF
-,TRBJ2-1,TRBV19,-,TGTGCCAGTAGTAAGGGAGGCCCTCCTGACAATGAGCAGTTCTTC,CASSKGGPPDNEQFF
few,TRBJ2-3,TRBV9,-,TGTGCCAGCAGCGTAGGGGTTTCGGGCACAGATACGCAGTATTTT,CASSVGVSGTDTQYF
-,TRBJ1-1,TRBV12-3/TRBV12-4,-,TGTGCCAGCACCGTGGACAGTCTGGACACTGAAGCTTTCTTT,CASTVDSLDTEAFF
-,TRBJ2-7,TRBV15,TRBD1,TGTCCCACCAGCAGAGAGACAGGGTTCCACGAGCAGTACTTC,CPTSRETGFHEQYF
many,TRBJ2-3,TRBV11-3,-,TGTGCCAGCAGCTCGGGGGAGGATACGCAGTATTTT,CASSSGEDTQYF
many,TRBJ2-3,TRBV2,-,TGTGCCAGCAGTGAACAGGGTGCCCCAGATACGCAGTATTTT,CASSEQGAPDTQYF
many,TRBJ2-7,TRBV6-2/TRBV6-3,TRBD2,TGTGCCAGCAGGACTAGCGGCTACGAGCAGTACTTC,CASRTSGYEQYF
many,TRBJ2-5,TRBV11-1,TRBD2,TGTGCCAGCAGCTTAGCGTCTGTTTCGTTTCTAGCGGGAGGAGAGACCCAGTACTTC,CASSLASVSFLAGGETQYF
many,TRBJ2-7,TRBV10-2,TRBD2,TGCGCCAGGGCAGCGGGAGATGGGTACGAGCAGTACTTC,CARAAGDGYEQYF
many,TRBJ2-5,TRBV6-5,-,TGTGCCAGCAGTCCAGTTATTACGTGGCAAGAGACCCAGTACTTC,CASSPVITWQETQYF
many,TRBJ2-2,TRBV7-6,TRBD2,TGTGCCAGCAGCTACGGACTAGCGGGACCCGGGGAGCTGTTTTTT,CASSYGLAGPGELFF
many,TRBJ1-2,TRBV5-5,TRBD1,TGTGCCAGCAGCCCTCACCCCGACAGGGGTGCTAACTATGGCTACACCTTC,CASSPHPDRGANYGYTF
many,TRBJ2-1,TRBV5-1,-,TGCGCCAGCAGCTTGAGCGGCTCTGGTTACAATGAGCAGTTCTTC,CASSLSGSGYNEQFF
many,TRBJ2-7,TRBV21-1,-,TGTGCCAGCAGCAAAGGAGACCGGGACAGGGGGCAATACGAGCAGTACTTC,CASSKGDRDRGQYEQYF
many,TRBJ1-5,TRBV27,TRBD1,TGTGCCAGCAGTTTTTCGGGGACAGCAGGCAATCAGCCCCAGCATTTT,CASSFSGTAGNQPQHF
-,TRBJ2-1,TRBV5-6,-,TGTGCCAGCGGACCCGGCCTAGGGTGCTATGAGCAGTTCTTC,CASGPGLGCYEQFF
-,TRBJ2-7,TRBV6-2/TRBV6-3,TRBD1,TGTGCCAGCAGCGATCAGGGGGCCCTCTACGAGCAGTACTTC,CASSDQGALYEQYF
many,TRBJ2-6,TRBV4-2,TRBD2,TGTGCCAGCAGCCGAACCGGGACTAGCGGGAGTCTCGCTGGGGCCAACGTCCTGACTTTC,CASSRTGTSGSLAGANVLTF